This T cell receptor beta chain was profiled in a study of T cell repertoires in cytomegalovirus infection. Overall study: Evidence of both CMV infection and a matching HLA type came from public TCR beta signatures.

In this sample, this clonotype turned up many times. TCRdb redid the calling of the reads with MiXCR, one entry per CDR3 protein. The sample records around 740,000 distinct CDR3 sequences, 35% to 40% being singletons. V was pared by 5 bases and J by 5 bases, with 10 bases of the junction left unmatched. Germline assignment: CDR1 SGHVS and CDR2 FNYEAQ. The CDR3 consists of 16 residues. Sequencing used PBMCs. This TCR derives from a human donor in good health (CMV status not recorded). Some clones in this sample may be carry-over from other donors' samples. The chain joins TRBV7-6 to TRBJ2-7; 12 bases map to TRBD1. The CDR3 protein is CASSNTRDRGLHEQYF. CDR3 coding DNA: TGTGCCAGCAGCAACACCCGGGACAGGGGGCTTCACGAGCAGTACTTC.